This T cell receptor (beta chain) was obtained from a study of T cells in Graves' hyperthyroidism and ophthalmopathy. There are many counts of this clonotype. Its antigen is currently unknown. There were TCR beta CDR3 regions amplified from RNA transcripts. A first-round RT-PCR of the TCR CDR3 used the HTBI primer set. TCRdb called the multiplex PCR reads again in MiXCR, with one record for every CDR3 protein. This sample has more than 500,000 distinct CDR3 sequences, with more than 45% found just once. This CDR3 spans 14 amino acids. Deletions cut 4 bases from V and 0 bases from J, with 8 bases between. The germline gives CDR1 SGDLS, CDR2 YYNGEE. General study findings and limits: Blood also showed most of the thyroid clonotypes that were expanded above 0.001.

The source is an adult woman with Graves' disease, either hyperthyroidism or ophthalmopathy (not recorded which). The chain is built from TRBV9 and TRBJ1-5; no clear D. Material for sequencing was peripheral blood or thyroid tissue (not recorded which). The CDR3 protein is CASSPQSSNQPQHF. The DNA for the CDR3 is TGTGCCAGCAGCCCTCAGAGTAGCAATCAGCCCCAGCATTTT.